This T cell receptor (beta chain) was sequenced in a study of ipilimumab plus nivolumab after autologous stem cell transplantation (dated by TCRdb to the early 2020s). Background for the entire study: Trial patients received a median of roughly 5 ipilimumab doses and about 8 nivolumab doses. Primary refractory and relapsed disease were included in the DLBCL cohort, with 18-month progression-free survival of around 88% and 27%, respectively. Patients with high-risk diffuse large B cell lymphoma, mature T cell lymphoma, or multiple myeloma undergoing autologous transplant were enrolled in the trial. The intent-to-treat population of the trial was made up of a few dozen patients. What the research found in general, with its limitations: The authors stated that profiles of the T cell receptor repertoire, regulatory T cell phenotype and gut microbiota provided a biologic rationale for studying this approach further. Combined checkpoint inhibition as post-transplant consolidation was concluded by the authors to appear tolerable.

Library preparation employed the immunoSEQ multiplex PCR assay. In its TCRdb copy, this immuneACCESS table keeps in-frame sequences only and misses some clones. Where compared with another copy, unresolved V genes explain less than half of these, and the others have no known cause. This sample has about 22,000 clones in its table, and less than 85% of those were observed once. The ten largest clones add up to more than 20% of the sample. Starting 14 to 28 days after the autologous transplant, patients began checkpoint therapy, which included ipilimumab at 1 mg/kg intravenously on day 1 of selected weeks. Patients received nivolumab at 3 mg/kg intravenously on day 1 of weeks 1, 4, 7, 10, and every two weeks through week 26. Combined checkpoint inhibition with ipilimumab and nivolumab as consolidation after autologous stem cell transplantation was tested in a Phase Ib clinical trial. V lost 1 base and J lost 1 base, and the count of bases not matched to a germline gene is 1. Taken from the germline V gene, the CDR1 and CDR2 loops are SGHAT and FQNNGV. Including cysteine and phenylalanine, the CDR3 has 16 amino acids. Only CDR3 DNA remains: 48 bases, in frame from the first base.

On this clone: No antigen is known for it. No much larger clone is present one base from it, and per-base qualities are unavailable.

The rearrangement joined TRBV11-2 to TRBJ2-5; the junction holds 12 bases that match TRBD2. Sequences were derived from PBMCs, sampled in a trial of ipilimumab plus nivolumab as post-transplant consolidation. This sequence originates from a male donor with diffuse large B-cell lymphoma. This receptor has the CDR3 CASSLALAGGQETQYF. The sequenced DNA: TGTGCCAGCAGCTTAGCACTAGCGGGAGGCCAAGAGACCCAGTACTTC.